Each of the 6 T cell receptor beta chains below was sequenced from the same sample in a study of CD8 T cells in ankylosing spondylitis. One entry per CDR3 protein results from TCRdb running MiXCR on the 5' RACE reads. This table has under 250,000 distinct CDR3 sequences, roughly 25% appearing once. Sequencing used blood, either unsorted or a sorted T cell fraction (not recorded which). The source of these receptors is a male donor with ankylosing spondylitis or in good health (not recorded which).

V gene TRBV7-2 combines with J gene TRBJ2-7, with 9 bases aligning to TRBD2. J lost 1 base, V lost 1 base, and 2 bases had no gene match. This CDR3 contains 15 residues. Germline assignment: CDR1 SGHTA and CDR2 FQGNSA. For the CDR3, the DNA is TGTGCCAGCAGCTTAGGGCGGGAGGGGTCCTACGAGCAGTACTTC. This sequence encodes CASSLGREGSYEQYF.

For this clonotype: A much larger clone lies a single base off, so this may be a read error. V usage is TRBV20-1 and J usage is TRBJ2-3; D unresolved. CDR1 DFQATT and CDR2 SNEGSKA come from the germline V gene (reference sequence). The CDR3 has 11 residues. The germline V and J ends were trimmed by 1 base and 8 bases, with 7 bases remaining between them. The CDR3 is CSARVWGTQYF. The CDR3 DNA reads TGCAGTGCTAGAGTTTGGGGTACGCAGTATTTT.

The CDR3 protein is CASSLGHGYTF. DNA of the CDR3: TGTGCCAGCAGCTTGGGACATGGCTACACCTTC. The chain joins TRBV5-6 to TRBJ1-2; D uncertain. Germline V gene sequence: CDR1 SGHDT, CDR2 YYEEEE. The CDR3 loop spans 11 amino acids. V dropped 0 bases and J dropped 6 bases, with 3 bases sitting between them.

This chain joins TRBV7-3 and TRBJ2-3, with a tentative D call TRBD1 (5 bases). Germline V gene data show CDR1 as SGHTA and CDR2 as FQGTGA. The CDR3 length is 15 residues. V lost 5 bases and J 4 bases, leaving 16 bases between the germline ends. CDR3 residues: CASSARPGFADTQYF. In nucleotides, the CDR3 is TGTGCCAGCAGCGCAAGACCAGGGTTTGCAGATACGCAGTATTTT.

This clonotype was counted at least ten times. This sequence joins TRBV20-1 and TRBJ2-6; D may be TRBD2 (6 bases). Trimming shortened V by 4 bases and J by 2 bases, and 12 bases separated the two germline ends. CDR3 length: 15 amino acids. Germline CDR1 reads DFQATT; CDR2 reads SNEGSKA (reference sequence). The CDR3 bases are TGCAGTGCTAATCAAGGAGGGACTGGGGCCAACGTCCTGACTTTC. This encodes CSANQGGTGANVLTF.

The CDR3 region is CAIRDGLEDYGYTF. Written as DNA, the CDR3 is TGTGCCATCAGAGACGGACTGGAGGACTATGGCTACACCTTC. The genes are TRBV10-3 and TRBJ1-2; D uncertain. Per germline, CDR1 ENHRY and CDR2 SYGVKD. Trimming removed 6 bases at V and 3 bases at J, with 14 bases between. CDR3 size: 14 residues.